This T cell receptor (beta chain) was captured in a study of human T cells and chemical hapten exposure (dated by TCRdb to the early 2020s). About the investigation overall: The libraries were sequenced as a pool, and the TCR yield per sample differed mostly because of small variations in library volumes within the pool. Peripheral blood TCR repertoire changes were tracked in vivo in alopecia patients during primary and secondary sensitization to the hapten diphenylcyclopropenone (DPC). For every blood RNA sample, sequencing covered both the TCR alpha and TCR beta chains.

Library method: RACE. Sequencing was performed on a NextSeq 500. Library preparation attached unique molecular identifiers to individual cDNA molecules for quantitative, reproducible TCR counting. In the paper's pipeline: The median number of TCRs per sample was 90,000 to 100,000, ranging from about 20,000 to 700,000. V, J and CDR3 annotation of the TCR reads was performed with the Decombinator software suite. To make PS versus PT1 abundance plots, every sample was subsampled to the same number of TCRs (28,000). Expanded TCRs were defined as absent before sensitization and observed at least eight times at the 2-week time point. Clones were called with MiXCR by TCRdb after fastp trimmed the public reads at Q25, and only in-frame beta chains were retained. Each record represents a unique CDR3 protein, reported with the most common genes and DNA among its rows. TCRdb's processing, not the authors' own work, is the source of the V and J calls. The sample table holds 100,000 to 150,000 distinct CDR3 sequences, of which 9% to 10% were seen once. The top ten hold around 1.9% of the sample.

What the time point label conveys for this sample: healthy volunteer bleed at 2 weeks. Total RNA was isolated from unfractionated whole blood collected in Tempus Blood RNA tubes. Five or six healthy volunteers served as TCR sequencing controls and were bled at day 0, 2 weeks and 6 weeks. This clonotype has just a few counts. Its antigen remains undetermined. No much larger clone exists at a distance of one base, and base qualities are not known. What the study reported, not specific to this receptor: Repeated subsampling changed both the strength of the expansion versus patch-test correlation and the threshold at which the correlation became significant. DPC sensitization did not change how many TCRs were above 1 in 1000 frequency, and no evidence was found of alterations in global repertoire structure.

The CDR3 covers 15 residues, taking in both the cysteine and the phenylalanine. Of the read, only the CDR3 DNA is kept; its 45 bases are in frame from base 1. V lost 0 bases and J lost 1 base; the stretch between them is 10 bases long. CDR1 SGDLS and CDR2 YYNGEE are derived from the germline V gene. The sample taken for sequencing was whole blood. In this chain, TRBV9 is recombined with TRBJ1-1, with no confident D gene call. This sequence was found in a male donor in good health. Some clones in this sample may be carry-over from other donors' samples. The bases are TGTGCCAGCAGCGTAGGGGGATTGAGGAACACTGAAGCTTTCTTT. Its product reads: CASSVGGLRNTEAFF.